These 21 T cell receptor beta chains were sequenced from one sample in a study of blood T cell repertoires in COVID-19 (TCRdb year 2020). Receptors were amplified or captured by the immunoSEQ multiplex PCR assay. TCRdb stores this immuneACCESS table with in-frame sequences only. Part of the clones is absent; in the studies checked, under half of the shortfall reflects unresolved V genes, and no reason is known for the rest. This sample has roughly 120,000 clones in its table, and 80% to 90% of those were observed once. The top ten clonotypes cover 25% to 35% of the sample. The sample taken for sequencing was peripheral blood. Source of these receptors: a man aged 70 or older with active or convalescent COVID-19.

The V gene is TRBV6-5, the J gene TRBJ2-7; 7 positions match TRBD1. The germline V gene encodes CDR1 MNHEY and CDR2 SVGAGI. The CDR3 extends over 15 amino acids. The junction had 8 bases not matched to a gene; V was cut back by 5 bases and J by 1 base. DNA of the CDR3: TGTGCCAGCAGTCCCGGTGGGACAGCTTCCTACGAGCAGTACTTC. Translated, it gives CASSPGGTASYEQYF.

Here the CDR3 reads CASSGLAGDIAQYF. The CDR3 coding sequence is TGTGCCAGCAGCGGACTAGCGGGAGACATAGCGCAGTATTTT. V and J are TRBV6-5 and TRBJ2-3; 13 bases map to TRBD2. The junction had 7 bases not matched to a gene; V was cut back by 6 bases and J by 10 bases. CDR1 and CDR2 from the germline V gene are MNHEY and SVGAGI. CDR3 length: 14 amino acids.

The V and J genes are TRBV25-1 and TRBJ2-7, with TRBD1 matching over 9 bases. Germline V gives CDR1 MGHDK, CDR2 SYGVNS. With 3 bases clipped from V and 4 bases from J, the junction kept 7 bases outside the gene matches. The CDR3 has 15 amino acids. The CDR3 loop reads CASSDTGTGKYEQYF. The CDR3 DNA sequence: TGTGCCAGCAGTGACACCGGGACAGGGAAGTACGAGCAGTACTTC.

This clone was found many times. The V and J genes are TRBV19 and TRBJ1-5, with a weak D call TRBD1 (5 bases). The ends were cut back, 6 bases at V and 1 base at J, with 7 bases in the middle. Germline V gives CDR1 LNHDA, CDR2 SQIVND (reference sequence). The CDR3 is 13 amino acids. Written as DNA, the CDR3 is TGTGCCAGTAGGACAGAGAGCAATCAGCCCCAGCATTTT. Translated: CASRTESNQPQHF. The entire variable domain, with the rest obtained from reference TRBV19 and TRBJ1-5, is as follows: DGGITQSPKYLFRKEGQNVTLSCEQNLNHDAMYWYRQDPGQGLRLIYYSQIVNDFQKGDIAEGYSVSREKKESFPLTVTSAQKNPTAFYLCASRTESNQPQHFGDGTRLSIL.

This rearrangement joins TRBV10-3 to TRBJ2-6; 10 nucleotides agree with TRBD1. Trimming removed 5 bases from V and 1 base from J; junction bases left unmatched: 2. The germline V gene has CDR1 ENHRY and CDR2 SYGVKD. There are 16 residues in the CDR3. The CDR3 bases are TGTGCCATCAGTCGACAGGGGGCGTCTGGGGCCAACGTCCTGACTTTC. It specifies CAISRQGASGANVLTF.

The V gene is TRBV4-1, the J gene TRBJ1-2; 10 nucleotides align to TRBD1. V shed 3 bases, J shed 4 bases, and the junction held 5 bases outside the gene matches. Per germline, CDR1 MGHRA and CDR2 YSYEKL. The CDR3 is 15 residues long. Here the CDR3 DNA reads TGCGCCAGCAGCCACGCGGGACAGGGGTTCTATGGCTACACCTTC. Translation: CASSHAGQGFYGYTF.

The chain carries TRBV6-6 and TRBJ2-2; a weak D match, TRBD1 (6 bases). CDR3 length: 16 amino acids. Germline CDR1 reads MNHNY; CDR2 reads SVGAGI (reference sequence). The ends were cut back, 2 bases at V and 3 bases at J, with 13 bases in the middle. The CDR3 DNA sequence: TGTGCCAGCAGTTACCCCGGACAGATAGACACCGGGGAGCTGTTTTTT. Encoded protein: CASSYPGQIDTGELFF.

This chain links TRBV5-4 with TRBJ1-2; 11 bases map to TRBD1. The CDR3 has 15 amino acids. Germline values: CDR1 SGHNT, CDR2 YYREEE (reference sequence). Losses at the gene ends were 4 bases for V and 2 bases for J; bases not matched to a gene: 4. The CDR3 protein is CASSPGTGGNYGYTF. The CDR3 DNA reads TGTGCCAGCAGCCCAGGGACAGGGGGGAACTATGGCTACACCTTC.

V gene TRBV10-3 combines with J gene TRBJ2-3; no clear D. V was clipped by 2 bases and J by 4 bases, with 7 bases between them. CDR1 is ENHRY, CDR2 SYGVKD, per germline. CDR3 length equals 13 residues. In DNA form, the CDR3 reads TGTGCCATCAGTGAGCGGGTGGCAGATACGCAGTATTTT. Translating it yields CAISERVADTQYF.

This chain joins TRBV3-1 (or the pseudogene TRBV3-2) and TRBJ2-1; 7 bases line up with TRBD2. The CDR3 totals 16 residues. CDR1 is LGHDT and CDR2 is YNNKEL in the germline V gene (reference sequence). With 2 bases clipped from V and 3 bases from J, the junction kept 7 bases outside the gene matches. CDR3 amino acids: CASSQTGAGIYNEQFF. In DNA, the CDR3 is TGTGCCAGCAGCCAAACAGGAGCGGGAATCTACAATGAGCAGTTCTTC.

The chain employs TRBV19 and TRBJ2-1; D may be TRBD1 (6 bases). CDR3 length: 15 amino acids. In germline, CDR1 is LNHDA, CDR2 SQIVND (reference sequence). Trimming stripped 2 bases from V and 7 bases from J, with 15 bases between. CDR3 nucleotides: TGTGCCAGTAGTATAAGGGGCCAGGGGTTTAATGAGCAGTTCTTC. Encoded protein: CASSIRGQGFNEQFF.

DNA of the CDR3: TGTGCCAGCTCACCAGCGACGACAGGGGCCAATCAGCCCCAGCATTTT. Its protein is CASSPATTGANQPQHF. The rearrangement links TRBV18 to TRBJ1-5; 8 bases line up with TRBD1. Losses at the gene ends were 2 bases for V and 3 bases for J; bases not matched to a gene: 6. CDR3 size: 16 residues. Germline V gene sequence: CDR1 KGHSH, CDR2 LQKENI.

The chain uses TRBV7-2 and TRBJ1-2; no clear D gene. This CDR3 has 15 amino acids. The V gene's germline CDR1 is SGHTA and CDR2 FQGNSA. Trimming took off 0 bases at V and 7 bases at J, with 15 bases between the two ends. The CDR3 reads CASSLAQVPYAGYTF. For the CDR3, the DNA is TGTGCCAGCAGCTTAGCGCAGGTCCCTTACGCTGGCTACACCTTC.

This chain links TRBV19 with TRBJ2-7, with D perhaps TRBD1 (5 bases). From germline, CDR1 is LNHDA and CDR2 SQIVND (reference sequence). This CDR3 contains 16 residues. V was pared by 6 bases and J by 4 bases, with 22 bases between. CDR3 sequence (DNA): TGTGCCAGTAGAAGGAACGCCGGAGCAGGGAAGTACGAGCAGTACTTC. Its translation is CASRRNAGAGKYEQYF.

V usage is TRBV7-3 and J usage is TRBJ2-3, with 7 bases identical to TRBD1. The V gene end was trimmed by 5 bases and the J gene end by 1 base; junction bases not matched to a gene: 3. This CDR3 region has 14 residues. Germline CDR1 and CDR2: SGHTA and FQGTGA. In DNA, the CDR3 is TGTGCCAGCAGCACAGGGGTAGGCACAGATACGCAGTATTTT. The encoded protein is CASSTGVGTDTQYF.

The CDR3, as DNA: TGTGCCAGCAGTTTTCGACTAAAGTTAAACACCGGGGAGCTGTTTTTT. Protein product: CASSFRLKLNTGELFF. J is TRBJ2-2 and V is TRBV28, with D possibly TRBD2 on 5 matching bases. CDR1 is MDHEN and CDR2 is SYDVKM in the germline V gene. CDR3 size: 16 residues. Trimming pared 3 bases from V and 2 bases from J, leaving 13 bases between.

The CDR3 DNA reads as TGCGCCAGCAGCCCCGGGCTAGGGGTATACAATGAGCAGTTCTTC. Protein product: CASSPGLGVYNEQFF. This chain connects TRBV5-1 to TRBJ2-1; tentative D call: TRBD1 (5 bases). CDR1 and CDR2 (germline): SGHRS, YFSETQ. The V and J ends lost 4 bases and 4 bases respectively, with 15 bases between them. The CDR3 is 15 amino acids.

This chain uses TRBV19 with TRBJ2-3; D may be TRBD2 (6 bases). The CDR3 covers 15 residues. Trimming pared 3 bases from V and 5 bases from J, leaving 15 bases between. CDR1 and CDR2 (germline): LNHDA, SQIVND (reference sequence). DNA for the CDR3: TGTGCCAGTAGTATGAAGGGACTGCAGCAAGATACGCAGTATTTT. Its translation is CASSMKGLQQDTQYF.

The genes are TRBV30 and TRBJ1-2; possibly TRBD1 for D (6 bases). Trimming removed 5 bases at V and 7 bases at J, with 14 bases between. The CDR3 covers 12 residues. Germline loops: CDR1 GTSNPN, CDR2 SVGIG (reference sequence). The CDR3 DNA reads TGTGCCTGGGTTGCCGGGACAAGTGGCTACACCTTC. Its protein is CAWVAGTSGYTF.

The table lists this clone with a few counts. The chain employs TRBV15 and TRBJ1-6, with a tentative D call TRBD1 (5 bases). This CDR3 comprises 17 residues. Per the germline V gene, CDR1 is LNHNV and CDR2 is YYDKDF (reference sequence). Trimming left V 1 base short and J 8 bases short, with 18 bases between. The CDR3 nucleotides read TGTGCCACCAGCAGAGTGGGGCATGGGGGAGGTTATTCACCCCTCCACTTT. This encodes CATSRVGHGGGYSPLHF.

The chain has TRBV18 and TRBJ2-7; 8 nucleotides line up with TRBD2. V was clipped by 6 bases and J by 7 bases; unmatched bases: 11. There are 14 residues in the CDR3. Germline CDR1 is KGHSH and CDR2 is LQKENI. CDR3 nucleotides: TGTGCCAGCTCCCCTCAGGAGCGGGAGAGTGAGCAGTACTTC. Translating it yields CASSPQERESEQYF.